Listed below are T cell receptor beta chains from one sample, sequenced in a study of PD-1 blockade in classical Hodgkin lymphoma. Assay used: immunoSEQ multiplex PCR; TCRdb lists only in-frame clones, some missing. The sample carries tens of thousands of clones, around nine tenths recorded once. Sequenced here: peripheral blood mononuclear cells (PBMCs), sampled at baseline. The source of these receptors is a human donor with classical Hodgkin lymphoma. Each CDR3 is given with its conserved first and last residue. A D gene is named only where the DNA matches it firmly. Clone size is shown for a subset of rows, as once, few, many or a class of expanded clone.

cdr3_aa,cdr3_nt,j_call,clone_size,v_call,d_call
CASSLLGMSANTEAFF,TGTGCCAGCAGCTTGCTCGGTATGTCGGCGAACACTGAAGCTTTCTTT,TRBJ1-1,NA,TRBV5-6,NA
CATTLWGDTDTQYF,TGTGCCACCACCCTGTGGGGAGACACAGATACGCAGTATTTT,TRBJ2-3,NA,TRBV28,NA
CASTSLGLAVSSGANVLTF,TGTGCCAGCACCTCCCTGGGACTAGCTGTGAGCTCTGGGGCCAACGTCCTGACTTTC,TRBJ2-6,NA,TRBV7-8,TRBD2
CASSTFGGSSYNEQFF,TGTGCCAGTAGTACCTTTGGCGGTAGCTCCTACAATGAGCAGTTCTTC,TRBJ2-1,NA,TRBV19,NA
CASSSDSQGENTEAFF,TGTGCCAGCAGTTCCGACTCACAGGGGGAGAACACTGAAGCTTTCTTT,TRBJ1-1,NA,TRBV27,TRBD1
CASSPAPTRTVAYEQYF,TGTGCCAGCAGTCCAGCGCCGACCCGGACGGTCGCCTACGAGCAGTACTTC,TRBJ2-7,NA,TRBV28,NA
CASSPGFADTQYF,TGTGCCAGTAGTCCAGGGTTCGCAGATACGCAGTATTTT,TRBJ2-3,NA,TRBV19,NA
CATWGEDRGRGGYTF,TGTGCCACCTGGGGGGAGGACAGGGGTAGGGGTGGCTACACCTTC,TRBJ1-2,NA,TRBV28,TRBD1
CASSWDRARGETQYF,TGTGCCAGCAGCTGGGACAGGGCCAGAGGGGAGACCCAGTACTTC,TRBJ2-5,NA,TRBV11-2,TRBD1
CASSLRWDRGAGELFF,TGTGCCAGCAGCTTACGGTGGGACAGGGGAGCCGGGGAGCTGTTTTTT,TRBJ2-2,NA,TRBV7-9,TRBD1
CASSPQGLNQPQHF,TGTGCCAGCAGCCCCCAGGGTCTCAATCAGCCCCAGCATTTT,TRBJ1-5,NA,TRBV7-2,NA
CASSQVGQGDEAFF,TGTGCCAGCAGCCAAGTCGGGCAGGGGGATGAAGCTTTCTTT,TRBJ1-1,few,TRBV4-2,TRBD1
CASSLFLSRNEQFF,TGTGCCAGCAGCCTATTTCTCTCTAGGAATGAGCAGTTCTTC,TRBJ2-1,NA,TRBV7-9,NA
CASSDGTGNQPQHF,TGTGCCAGCAGTGACGGGACAGGCAATCAGCCCCAGCATTTT,TRBJ1-5,few,TRBV6-5,TRBD1
CASSLLDGNIQYF,TGTGCCAGCAGCTTGCTGGACGGTAACATTCAGTACTTC,TRBJ2-4,NA,TRBV5-4,NA
CASSQEHRVNNEQFF,TGCGCCAGCAGCCAAGAACACAGGGTTAATAATGAGCAGTTCTTC,TRBJ2-1,NA,TRBV4-1,NA
CAISESRGTDTQYF,TGTGCCATCAGTGAGTCGAGGGGCACAGATACGCAGTATTTT,TRBJ2-3,NA,TRBV10-3,NA
CSVEDLALGGDYGYTF,TGCAGCGTTGAAGATCTAGCTTTAGGGGGGGACTATGGCTACACCTTC,TRBJ1-2,NA,TRBV29-1,NA
CASQPPGIGTQYF,TGTGCCAGCCAACCTCCGGGGATTGGGACCCAGTACTTC,TRBJ2-5,NA,TRBV7-2,NA
CASSLVPENEAFF,TGTGCCAGCAGCTTAGTGCCAGAGAATGAAGCTTTCTTT,TRBJ1-1,NA,TRBV7-6,NA
CASNQGANEKLFF,TGTGCCAGTAATCAAGGGGCTAATGAAAAACTGTTTTTT,TRBJ1-4,NA,TRBV19,NA
CASSHGDRVNEQFF,TGTGCCAGCAGCCATGGGGACAGGGTAAATGAGCAGTTCTTC,TRBJ2-1,once,TRBV7-9,TRBD1
CASKRTVDEKLFF,TGTGCCAGCAAGCGGACAGTGGATGAAAAACTGTTTTTT,TRBJ1-4,NA,TRBV6-5,NA
CASSLTGLAGVGDTQYF,TGTGCCAGCAGCCTAACGGGACTAGCGGGAGTGGGTGATACGCAGTATTTT,TRBJ2-3,NA,TRBV7-3,TRBD2
CASSTQGRQPQHF,TGTGCCAGTAGTACACAGGGGCGCCAGCCCCAGCATTTT,TRBJ1-5,few,TRBV19,TRBD1
CASSFITDTQYF,TGTGCCAGCAGCTTCATCACAGATACGCAGTATTTT,TRBJ2-3,NA,TRBV7-9,NA
CASSLQGILGEQYF,TGTGCCAGCAGTTTGCAGGGCATTCTGGGGGAGCAGTACTTC,TRBJ2-7,NA,TRBV27,NA
CASSQDGGQESYEQYF,TGTGCCAGCAGCCAAGATGGGGGACAGGAGTCCTACGAGCAGTACTTC,TRBJ2-7,NA,TRBV14,TRBD1
CASSFSGDTLNEQFF,TGTGCCAGCAGTTTCTCCGGGGACACCCTCAATGAGCAGTTCTTC,TRBJ2-1,once,TRBV27,NA
CASIVAGAYEQYF,TGTGCCAGCATCGTAGCGGGGGCCTACGAGCAGTACTTC,TRBJ2-7,NA,TRBV6-9,TRBD2
CASSPGLNRDTQYF,TGTGCCAGCAGCCCGGGACTCAACCGGGATACGCAGTATTTT,TRBJ2-3,NA,TRBV7-2,NA
CASSSRDSLYGTDTQYF,TGCGCCAGCAGCAGCCGAGACAGCCTATACGGCACAGATACGCAGTATTTT,TRBJ2-3,NA,TRBV5-1,NA
CASSFAGFGNTIYF,TGTGCCAGCAGCTTTGCAGGGTTTGGAAACACCATATATTTT,TRBJ1-3,NA,TRBV11-2,NA
CAIQKPRGGNNEQFF,TGTGCCATCCAAAAACCCAGGGGGGGAAACAATGAGCAGTTCTTC,TRBJ2-1,NA,TRBV28,NA
CASSPPAGLAYETQYF,TGTGCCAGCTCACCACCGGCGGGACTAGCGTACGAGACCCAGTACTTC,TRBJ2-5,NA,TRBV18,TRBD2